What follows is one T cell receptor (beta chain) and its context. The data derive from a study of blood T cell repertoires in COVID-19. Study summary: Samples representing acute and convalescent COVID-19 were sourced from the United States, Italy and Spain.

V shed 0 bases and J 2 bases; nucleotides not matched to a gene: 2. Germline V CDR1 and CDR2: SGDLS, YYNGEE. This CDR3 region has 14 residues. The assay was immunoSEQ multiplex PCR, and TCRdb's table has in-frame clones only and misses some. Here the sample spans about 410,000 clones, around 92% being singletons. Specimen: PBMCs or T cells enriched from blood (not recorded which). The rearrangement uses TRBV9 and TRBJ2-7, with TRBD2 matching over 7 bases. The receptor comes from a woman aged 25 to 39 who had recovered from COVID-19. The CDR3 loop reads CASSVGLAPYEQYF. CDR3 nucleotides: TGTGCCAGCAGCGTAGGACTAGCCCCCTACGAGCAGTACTTC.